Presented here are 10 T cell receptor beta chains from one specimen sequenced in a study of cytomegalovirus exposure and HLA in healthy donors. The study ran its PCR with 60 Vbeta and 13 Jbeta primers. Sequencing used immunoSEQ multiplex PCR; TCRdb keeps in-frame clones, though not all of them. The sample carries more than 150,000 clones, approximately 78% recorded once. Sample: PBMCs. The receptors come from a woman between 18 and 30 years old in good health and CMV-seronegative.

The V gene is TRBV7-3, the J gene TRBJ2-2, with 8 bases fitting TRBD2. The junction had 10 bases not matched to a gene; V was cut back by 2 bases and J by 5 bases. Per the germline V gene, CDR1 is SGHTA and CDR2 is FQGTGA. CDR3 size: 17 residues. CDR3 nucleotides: TGTGCCAGCAGCTTAGCTAGCGGGTCCCCCCAGACCGGGGAGCTGTTTTTT. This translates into CASSLASGSPQTGELFF.

CDR3 sequence (DNA): TGTGCCAGTAGTGCGGGACAGCTGTACGAGCAGTACTTC. Its translation is CASSAGQLYEQYF. The chain joins TRBV19 to TRBJ2-7; possible D gene TRBD1, 7 bases. Trimming stripped 5 bases from V and 4 bases from J, with 12 bases between. The CDR3 length is 13 residues. The germline gives CDR1 LNHDA, CDR2 SQIVND (reference sequence).

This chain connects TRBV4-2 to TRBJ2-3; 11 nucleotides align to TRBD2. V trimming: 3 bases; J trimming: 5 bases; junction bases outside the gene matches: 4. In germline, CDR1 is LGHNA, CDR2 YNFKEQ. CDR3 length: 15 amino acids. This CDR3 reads CASSHLAGGQDTQYF. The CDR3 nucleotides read TGTGCCAGCAGCCATCTAGCGGGGGGTCAAGATACGCAGTATTTT.

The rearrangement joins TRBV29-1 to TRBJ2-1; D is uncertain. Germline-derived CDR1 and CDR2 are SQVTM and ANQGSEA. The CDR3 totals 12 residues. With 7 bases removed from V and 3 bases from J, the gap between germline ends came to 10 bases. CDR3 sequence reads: CSASTSYNEQFF. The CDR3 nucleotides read TGCAGCGCTTCCACAAGCTACAATGAGCAGTTCTTC.

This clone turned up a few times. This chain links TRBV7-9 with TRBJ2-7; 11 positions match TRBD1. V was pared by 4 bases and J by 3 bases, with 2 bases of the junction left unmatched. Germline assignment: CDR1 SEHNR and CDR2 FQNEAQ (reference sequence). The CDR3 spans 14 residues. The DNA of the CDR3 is TGTGCCAGCAGCTCGGACAGGGGGCTCTACGAGCAGTACTTC. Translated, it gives CASSSDRGLYEQYF.

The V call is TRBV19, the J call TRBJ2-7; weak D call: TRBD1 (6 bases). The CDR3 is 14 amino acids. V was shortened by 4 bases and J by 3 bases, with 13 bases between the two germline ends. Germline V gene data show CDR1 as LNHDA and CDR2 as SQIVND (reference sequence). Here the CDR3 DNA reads TGTGCCAGTAGTACCGCAGGGGCTCACTACGAGCAGTACTTC. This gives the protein CASSTAGAHYEQYF.

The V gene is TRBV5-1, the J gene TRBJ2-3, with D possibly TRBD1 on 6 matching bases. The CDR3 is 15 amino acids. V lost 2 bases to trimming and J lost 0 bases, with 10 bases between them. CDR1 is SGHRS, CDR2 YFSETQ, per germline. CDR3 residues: CASSFTGPSTDTQYF. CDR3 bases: TGCGCCAGCAGCTTCACAGGGCCTAGCACAGATACGCAGTATTTT.

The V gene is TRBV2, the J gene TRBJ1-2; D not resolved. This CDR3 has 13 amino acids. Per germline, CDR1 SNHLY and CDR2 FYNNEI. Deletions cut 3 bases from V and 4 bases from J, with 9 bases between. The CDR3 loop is CASSDNPPYGYTF. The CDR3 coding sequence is TGTGCCAGCAGTGATAATCCCCCCTATGGCTACACCTTC.

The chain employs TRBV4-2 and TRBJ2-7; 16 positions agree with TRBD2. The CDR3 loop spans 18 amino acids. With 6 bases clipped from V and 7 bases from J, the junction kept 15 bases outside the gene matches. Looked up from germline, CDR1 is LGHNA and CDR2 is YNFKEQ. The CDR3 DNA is TGTGCCAGCAGTTCAGGGACGGGACTAGCGGGAGGGCCGAATGAGCAGTACTTC. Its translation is CASSSGTGLAGGPNEQYF.

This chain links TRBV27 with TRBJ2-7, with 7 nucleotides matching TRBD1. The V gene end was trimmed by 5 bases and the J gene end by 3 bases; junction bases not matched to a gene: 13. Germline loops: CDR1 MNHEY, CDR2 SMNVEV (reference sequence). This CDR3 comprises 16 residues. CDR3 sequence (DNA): TGTGCCAGCAGTGTACCGGACAGGCAAGACCACTACGAGCAGTACTTC. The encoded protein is CASSVPDRQDHYEQYF.